This entry lists 23 T cell receptor beta chains sequenced from one sample in a study of T cells in Graves' hyperthyroidism and ophthalmopathy. Amplified TCR beta CDR3 regions came from RNA transcripts. Using the HTBI primer set, a first-round RT-PCR was run on the TCR CDR3. TCRdb reprocessed the multiplex PCR reads with MiXCR, giving one entry per CDR3 protein. The data show hundreds of thousands of distinct CDR3 sequences, 18% seen once. Specimen: blood. The receptor source for this set is a woman aged 50 to 65 with Graves' hyperthyroidism that later progressed to Graves' ophthalmopathy.

The chain combines TRBV11-2 with TRBJ1-1; 11 bases match TRBD1. V shed 3 bases and J 0 bases; nucleotides not matched to a gene: 9. Germline V gene data show CDR1 as SGHAT and CDR2 as FQNNGV. The length of the CDR3 is 18 residues. CDR3 DNA sequence: TGTGCCAGCAGCTTGAGGGTGGACAGGGGGCCTTTGAACACTGAAGCTTTCTTT. Encoded protein: CASSLRVDRGPLNTEAFF.

This clonotype appeared a single time. The chain is built from TRBV6-1 and TRBJ2-1; D is unresolved. CDR1 is MNHNS, CDR2 SASEGT, per germline. Trimming took 2 bases from V and 8 from J, leaving 7 bases between them. The CDR3 has 12 amino acids. CDR3: CASSEYLDEQFF. For the CDR3, the DNA is TGTGCCAGCAGTGAATATCTCGATGAGCAGTTCTTC.

This chain joins TRBV7-2 and TRBJ2-3; no reliable D call. The CDR3 totals 13 residues. CDR1 SGHTA and CDR2 FQGNSA come from the germline V gene. V lost 4 bases and J 4 bases, leaving 9 bases between the germline ends. The CDR3 protein is CASSSLPSDTQYF. As DNA, the CDR3 is TGTGCCAGCAGCTCCTTGCCGTCAGATACGCAGTATTTT.

Only a few counts were recorded for this clonotype. Given a much more abundant clone one base away, this may be a read error. The chain links TRBV2 to TRBJ2-1, with 8 bases matching TRBD2. The CDR3 spans 13 residues. Per germline, CDR1 SNHLY and CDR2 FYNNEI. J was trimmed by 2 bases and V by 6 bases; bases with no gene match: 0. CDR3 residues: CASRAGAYNEQFF. The CDR3, as DNA: TGTGCCAGCAGAGCGGGGGCCTACAATGAGCAGTTCTTC.

The sample holds many counts of this clonotype. The chain has TRBV2 and TRBJ1-1; D unclear. From germline, CDR1 is SNHLY and CDR2 FYNNEI. This CDR3 region has 10 residues. V lost 2 bases and J 8 bases, leaving 3 bases between the germline ends. This CDR3 reads CASSEFEAFF. In nucleotides, the CDR3 is TGTGCCAGCAGTGAATTCGAAGCTTTCTTT.

The chain recombines TRBV20-1 with TRBJ2-5; 11 bases are a match to TRBD2. V was pared by 1 base and J by 2 bases, with 12 bases of the junction left unmatched. The CDR3 totals 18 residues. Germline V lookup: CDR1 DFQATT, CDR2 SNEGSKA (reference sequence). The chain's CDR3 is CSARVVTLAGASQETQYF. The CDR3 coding sequence is TGCAGTGCTAGAGTAGTGACACTAGCGGGGGCCTCACAAGAGACCCAGTACTTC.

A few counts support this clonotype. The chain has TRBV20-1 and TRBJ1-1; TRBD1 is a possible D gene (5 bases). Trimming pared 0 bases from V and 6 bases from J, leaving 11 bases between. This CDR3 has 13 amino acids. Germline assignment: CDR1 DFQATT and CDR2 SNEGSKA (reference sequence). The CDR3 DNA sequence: TGCAGTGCTAGAGATACTAACAGGCCTGAAGCTTTCTTT. This codes for CSARDTNRPEAFF.

This clonotype was counted ten times or more. For the CDR3, the DNA is TGTGCCAGCAGCTCCATAACCGGGCACTATGGCTACACCTTC. This gives the protein CASSSITGHYGYTF. The gene calls are TRBV11-2 and TRBJ1-2; D is undetermined. Looked up from germline, CDR1 is SGHAT and CDR2 is FQNNGV. The CDR3 is 14 amino acids. V shed 4 bases and J shed 3 bases, with 12 bases lying between them.

The chain joins TRBV20-1 to TRBJ2-1; TRBD1 agrees at 8 bases. The trim removed 5 bases at V and 6 bases at J, leaving 6 bases unmatched. The germline gives CDR1 DFQATT, CDR2 SNEGSKA (reference sequence). CDR3 length: 13 residues. CDR3 sequence (DNA): TGCAGTGCTCTGGACAGGGTTGGCAATGAGCAGTTCTTC. This codes for CSALDRVGNEQFF.

Regarding this clonotype: Because it lacks the conserved phenylalanine or tryptophan at the end, this CDR3 is likely a read error. The chain combines TRBV18 with TRBJ1-1, with D maybe TRBD1 (6 bases). V lost 4 bases and J 0 bases, leaving 21 bases between the germline ends. Germline V gene data show CDR1 as KGHSH and CDR2 as LQKENI. The CDR3 extends over 18 amino acids. CDR3 residues: CASSRPGGGLALNTEAFL. As DNA, the CDR3 is TGTGCCAGCTCACGCCCTGGGGGGGGCCTGGCGTTGAACACTGAAGCTTTCCTT.

This clonotype was found many times. V gene TRBV2 combines with J gene TRBJ2-7; D is undetermined. V was cut by 2 bases and J by 5 bases, with 13 bases left in between. The CDR3 totals 14 residues. The V gene's germline CDR1 is SNHLY and CDR2 FYNNEI. CDR3 amino acids: CASSESRLNHEQYF. In nucleotides, the CDR3 is TGTGCCAGCAGTGAATCGCGCCTGAACCACGAGCAGTACTTC.

The chain couples TRBV15 to TRBJ2-7; D uncertain. The germline V gene encodes CDR1 LNHNV and CDR2 YYDKDF (reference sequence). V was shortened by 6 bases and J by 5 bases, with 8 bases between the two germline ends. This CDR3 is built from 11 residues. The CDR3 protein is CATRENHEQYF. DNA of the CDR3: TGTGCCACCAGAGAGAACCACGAGCAGTACTTC.

This chain links TRBV28 with TRBJ2-2; D is possibly TRBD1 (5 bases). This CDR3 is 14 amino acids long. Trimming left V 6 bases short and J 0 bases short, with 8 bases between. Germline assignment: CDR1 MDHEN and CDR2 SYDVKM. CDR3 bases: TGTGCCAGCAGGGACATTACGAACACCGGGGAGCTGTTTTTT. Amino acid sequence: CASRDITNTGELFF. The whole variable domain, filled in from reference TRBV28 and TRBJ2-2, reads DVKVTQSSRYLVKRTGEKVFLECVQDMDHENMFWYRQDPGLGLRLIYFSYDVKMKEKGDIPEGYSVSREKKERFSLILESASTNQTSMYLCASRDITNTGELFFGEGSRLTVL.

The DNA for the CDR3 is TGCAGTGCCAGTCCCGCCAGTGAGGGCTATGGCTACACCTTC. This codes for CSASPASEGYGYTF. The rearrangement uses TRBV20-1 and TRBJ1-2; the D is unclear. The germline V and J ends were trimmed by 6 bases and 4 bases, with 18 bases remaining between them. In germline, CDR1 is DFQATT, CDR2 SNEGSKA (reference sequence). CDR3 length equals 14 residues.

This clonotype appeared many times. The chain employs TRBV5-1 and TRBJ2-3, with D unresolved. CDR1 SGHRS and CDR2 YFSETQ come from the germline V gene. The V end was cut by 1 base, the J end by 1 base, with 7 bases between. The CDR3 covers 14 residues. The CDR3 protein is CASSLPGRTDTQYF. CDR3 in DNA: TGCGCCAGCAGCTTGCCGGGCCGCACAGATACGCAGTATTTT.

The CDR3 nucleotides are TGTGCCAGCAGTCCGGGGACTAGCAGCGCAGATACGCAGTATTTT. This encodes CASSPGTSSADTQYF. The V call is TRBV12-3 or TRBV12-4, the J call TRBJ2-3, with 9 bases lining up with TRBD2. V was clipped by 5 bases and J by 4 bases; unmatched bases: 7. CDR3 length equals 15 residues.

This clonotype was detected a few times. This chain connects TRBV20-1 to TRBJ1-4; 8 bases map to TRBD1. The CDR3 consists of 15 residues. The V segment lost 1 base and the J segment 8 bases; nucleotides outside the gene matches: 9. Germline CDR1 is DFQATT and CDR2 is SNEGSKA (reference sequence). The chain's CDR3 is CSARGMTGVGEKLFF. CDR3 coding DNA: TGCAGTGCTAGAGGGATGACAGGGGTGGGGGAAAAACTGTTTTTT.

Ten or more counts support this clonotype. The chain recombines TRBV2 with TRBJ2-1, with D tentatively TRBD2 (6 bases). The germline CDR1 and CDR2 sequences are SNHLY and FYNNEI. The CDR3 is made up of 16 amino acids. Trimming took 0 bases from V and 4 from J, leaving 13 bases between them. The CDR3 bases are TGTGCCAGCAGTGAAGCGTCGGGGGACGTTTACAATGAGCAGTTCTTC. Amino acids: CASSEASGDVYNEQFF.

This clonotype was counted at least ten times. The rearrangement uses TRBV20-1 and TRBJ2-7; D is possibly TRBD2 (6 bases). CDR3 length: 14 residues. Germline V gene data show CDR1 as DFQATT and CDR2 as SNEGSKA (reference sequence). V was pared by 5 bases and J by 3 bases, with 17 bases between. This CDR3 is CSAGHTGTDYEQYF. In DNA form, the CDR3 reads TGCAGTGCTGGACACACCGGGACTGACTACGAGCAGTACTTC.

This clonotype was seen a handful of times. CDR3 residues: CASSYSMTGYTGELFF. CDR3 bases: TGTGCCAGCAGTTACTCGATGACAGGGTACACCGGGGAGCTGTTTTTT. The genes are TRBV6-2 or TRBV6-3 and TRBJ2-2; TRBD1 matches 7 bases. This CDR3 contains 16 residues. CDR1 is MNHEY, CDR2 SVGEGT, per germline. V was pared by 0 bases and J by 3 bases, with 4 bases of the junction left unmatched.

The chain joins TRBV13 to TRBJ1-3; 7 bases are a match to TRBD1. Germline V gene sequence: CDR1 PRHDT, CDR2 FYEKMQ (reference sequence). The V segment lost 5 bases and the J segment 2 bases; nucleotides outside the gene matches: 6. The CDR3 is made up of 15 amino acids. The CDR3 nucleotides are TGTGCCAGCAGCCTCGAGACAGGGCCTGGAAACACCATATATTTT. This translates into CASSLETGPGNTIYF. The complete variable domain, with remaining parts taken from reference TRBV13 and TRBJ1-3, reads AAGVIQSPRHLIKEKRETATLKCYPIPRHDTVYWYQQGPGQDPQFLISFYEKMQSDKGSIPDRFSAQQFSDYHSELNMSSLELGDSALYFCASSLETGPGNTIYFGEGSWLTVV.

In this sample, this clonotype turned up many times. The chain is built from TRBV2 and TRBJ1-4, with 7 nucleotides matching TRBD1. The ends lost 5 bases at V and 6 bases at J; junction bases unmatched: 9. Germline V gene sequence: CDR1 SNHLY, CDR2 FYNNEI. The CDR3 sequence is 15 residues long. CDR3 coding DNA: TGTGCCAGCAGTAGGAACGACAGGGTCTATGAAAAACTGTTTTTT. Its translation: CASSRNDRVYEKLFF.

As to this clonotype: Its ends do not fully match the called genes, so a read error is possible. The chain recombines TRBV11-2 with TRBJ1-5, with TRBD1 matching over 9 bases. The CDR3 is made up of 15 amino acids. Germline loops: CDR1 SGHAT, CDR2 FQNNGV. The chain's CDR3 is CASSRGTGTNQPQHF. The CDR3 nucleotides are TGCGCCAGCAGCCGGGGGACAGGGACAAATCAGCCCCAGCATTTT.